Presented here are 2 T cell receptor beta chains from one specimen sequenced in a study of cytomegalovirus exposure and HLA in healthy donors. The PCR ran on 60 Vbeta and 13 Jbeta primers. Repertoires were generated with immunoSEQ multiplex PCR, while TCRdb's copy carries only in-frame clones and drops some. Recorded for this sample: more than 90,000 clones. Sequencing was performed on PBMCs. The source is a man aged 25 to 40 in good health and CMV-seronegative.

CDR3 sequence (DNA): TGTGCCAGCAGTTTATCGACCGGGACAGCAGCCTTCTTCTATGGCTACACCTTC. Translated: CASSLSTGTAAFFYGYTF. The V and J genes are TRBV27 and TRBJ1-2, with TRBD1 matching over 7 bases. The CDR3 runs to 18 residues. Per the germline V gene, CDR1 is MNHEY and CDR2 is SMNVEV (reference sequence). V dropped 0 bases and J dropped 4; count of bases not matched to a gene: 14.

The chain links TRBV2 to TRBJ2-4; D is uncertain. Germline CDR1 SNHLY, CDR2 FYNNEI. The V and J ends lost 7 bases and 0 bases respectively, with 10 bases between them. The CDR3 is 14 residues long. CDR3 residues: CASMPSRAKNIQYF. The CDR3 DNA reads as TGTGCCAGCATGCCCTCGCGAGCCAAAAACATTCAGTACTTC.